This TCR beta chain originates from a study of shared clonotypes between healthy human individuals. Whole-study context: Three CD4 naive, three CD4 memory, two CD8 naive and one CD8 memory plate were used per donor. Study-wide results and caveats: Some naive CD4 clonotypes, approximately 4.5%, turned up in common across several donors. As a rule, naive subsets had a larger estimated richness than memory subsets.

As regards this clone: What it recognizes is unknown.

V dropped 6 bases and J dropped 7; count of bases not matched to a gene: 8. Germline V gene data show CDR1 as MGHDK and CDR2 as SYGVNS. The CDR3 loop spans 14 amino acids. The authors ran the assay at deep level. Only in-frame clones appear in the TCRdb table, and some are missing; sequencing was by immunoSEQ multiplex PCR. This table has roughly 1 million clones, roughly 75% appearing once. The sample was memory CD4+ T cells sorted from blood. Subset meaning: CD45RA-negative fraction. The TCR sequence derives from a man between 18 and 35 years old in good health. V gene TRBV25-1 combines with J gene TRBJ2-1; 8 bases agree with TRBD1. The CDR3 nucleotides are TGTGCCAGCAGCGCTCCAGGGGGCCTGAATGAGCAGTTCTTC. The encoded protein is CASSAPGGLNEQFF. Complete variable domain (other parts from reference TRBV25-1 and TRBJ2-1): EADIYQTPRYLVIGTGKKITLECSQTMGHDKMYWYQQDPGMELHLIHYSYGVNSTEKGDLSSESTVSRIRTEHFPLTLESARPSHTSQYLCASSAPGGLNEQFFGPGTRLTVL.